These 15 T cell receptor beta chains were all obtained from the same sample, sequenced in a study of blood T cell repertoires in COVID-19. Here immunoSEQ multiplex PCR was the method, and the copy in TCRdb shows in-frame clones only, minus some. The sample consists of around 250,000 clones, roughly 86% of them appearing once. Specimen: PBMCs or T cells enriched from blood (not recorded which). The receptors derive from a woman aged 45-65 years who had recovered from COVID-19.

V gene TRBV7-2 combines with J gene TRBJ1-5, with TRBD1 identical over 9 bases. This CDR3 has 14 residues. Germline lookup yields CDR1 SGHTA and CDR2 FQGNSA. Losses at the gene ends were 4 bases for V and 6 bases for J; bases not matched to a gene: 4. The CDR3 sequence is CASSSDRGGQPQHF. CDR3 bases: TGTGCCAGCAGCTCGGACAGGGGCGGTCAGCCCCAGCATTTT.

The chain joins TRBV10-1 to TRBJ2-5; 10 bases are shared with TRBD2. The germline gives CDR1 WNHNN, CDR2 SYGVQD (reference sequence). The V and J ends lost 4 bases and 3 bases, in that order; junction bases with no gene match: 5. This CDR3 has 15 residues. CDR3 nucleotides: TGCGCCAGCAGTGTACCCCTAGCGGGAGAAGAGACCCAGTACTTC. Its translation: CASSVPLAGEETQYF.

This clone was seen a handful of times. This chain connects TRBV2 to TRBJ1-2, with 8 bases fitting TRBD1. This CDR3 region has 12 residues. Germline V gene data show CDR1 as SNHLY and CDR2 as FYNNEI. V lost 8 bases to trimming and J lost 1 base; unmatched junction nucleotides: 0. CDR3 amino acids: CASGQGNYGYTF. DNA for the CDR3: TGTGCCAGCGGACAGGGTAACTATGGCTACACCTTC. The entire variable domain, with the rest obtained from reference TRBV2 and TRBJ1-2, is as follows: EPEVTQTPSHQVTQMGQEVILRCVPISNHLYFYWYRQILGQKVEFLVSFYNNEISEKSEIFDDQFSVERPDGSNFTLKIRSTKLEDSAMYFCASGQGNYGYTFGSGTRLTVV.

This sequence joins TRBV28 and TRBJ1-2; TRBD1 is a possible D gene (5 bases). Germline V CDR1 and CDR2: MDHEN, SYDVKM. This CDR3 is built from 14 residues. Trimming pared 6 bases from V and 0 bases from J, leaving 11 bases between. The CDR3 here is CASSKGLSNYGYTF. CDR3 sequence (DNA): TGTGCCAGCAGCAAGGGACTTTCTAACTATGGCTACACCTTC.

V gene TRBV12-3 or TRBV12-4 combines with J gene TRBJ2-3, with no clear D. The CDR3 sequence is 13 residues long. Trimming removed 6 bases from V and 0 bases from J, with 7 bases in between. This CDR3 is CASRSASTDTQYF. CDR3 nucleotide sequence: TGTGCCAGCAGGTCCGCGAGCACAGATACGCAGTATTTT.

This clone was seen once. The chain is built from TRBV4-1 and TRBJ2-7; TRBD2 is a possible D gene (6 bases). V lost 0 bases, J lost 2 bases, and 14 bases lay in between. The CDR3 has 16 amino acids. The germline V gene has CDR1 MGHRA and CDR2 YSYEKL. The CDR3 bases are TGCGCCAGCAGCCAAGATCCGGGAGTACTTGCCTACGAGCAGTACTTC. It specifies CASSQDPGVLAYEQYF.

The genes are TRBV30 and TRBJ1-6, with no clear D. CDR3 size: 11 residues. Germline CDR1 is GTSNPN and CDR2 is SVGIG (reference sequence). Trimming took off 5 bases at V and 7 bases at J, with 6 bases between the two ends. CDR3 sequence (DNA): TGTGCCTGGGCCGCGAATTCACCCCTCCACTTT. Protein product: CAWAANSPLHF.

The gene calls are TRBV2 and TRBJ2-7, with 8 bases identical to TRBD2. V shed 5 bases and J 5 bases; nucleotides not matched to a gene: 11. The V gene's germline CDR1 is SNHLY and CDR2 FYNNEI. The CDR3 has 15 residues. The CDR3 region is CASSSLFGRVHEQYF. The CDR3 coding sequence is TGTGCCAGCAGTTCCCTTTTCGGGAGGGTCCACGAGCAGTACTTC.

The chain employs TRBV9 and TRBJ2-5; TRBD1 aligns across 8 bases. The CDR3 is 16 residues long. V dropped 3 bases and J dropped 3; count of bases not matched to a gene: 10. In germline, CDR1 is SGDLS, CDR2 YYNGEE. CDR3 sequence reads: CASSARDRGGKETQYF. CDR3 nucleotides: TGTGCCAGCAGCGCACGAGACAGGGGAGGAAAAGAGACCCAGTACTTC. The full variable domain, with the rest looked up from reference TRBV9 and TRBJ2-5, is DSGVTQTPKHLITATGQRVTLRCSPRSGDLSVYWYQQSLDQGLQFLIQYYNGEERAKGNILERFSAQQFPDLHSELNLSSLELGDSALYFCASSARDRGGKETQYFGPGTRLLVL.

This chain links TRBV10-3 with TRBJ1-5; 9 positions match TRBD1. The CDR3 is 14 residues long. The junction had 8 bases not matched to a gene; V was cut back by 10 bases and J by 4 bases. Germline V gives CDR1 ENHRY, CDR2 SYGVKD. CDR3 sequence (DNA): TGTGCCACCTCGACAGGGACAGGGAATCAGCCCCAGCATTTT. Residues: CATSTGTGNQPQHF.

The V gene is TRBV30, the J gene TRBJ2-3; 7 bases are a match to TRBD2. This CDR3 comprises 15 residues. The germline gives CDR1 GTSNPN, CDR2 SVGIG (reference sequence). With 6 bases clipped from V and 10 bases from J, the junction kept 19 bases outside the gene matches. The CDR3: CACSTGGGTSDAQYF. The CDR3 DNA is TGTGCCTGCTCCACGGGGGGAGGCACATCCGATGCGCAGTATTTT.

The rearrangement joins TRBV2 to TRBJ2-2; D uncertain. V lost 3 bases and J 6 bases, leaving 5 bases between the germline ends. CDR1 and CDR2 (germline): SNHLY, FYNNEI. This CDR3 has 12 amino acids. The CDR3 sequence is CASSESSGELFF. DNA for the CDR3: TGTGCCAGCAGTGAGTCTTCCGGGGAGCTGTTTTTT.

The chain combines TRBV27 with TRBJ1-3; 9 bases are a match to TRBD1. The CDR3 is 16 amino acids. V shed 3 bases and J 3 bases; nucleotides not matched to a gene: 6. Looked up from germline, CDR1 is MNHEY and CDR2 is SMNVEV (reference sequence). As DNA, the CDR3 is TGTGCCAGCAGTTTTGGGGGGACAGGGAGTGGAAACACCATATATTTT. Translation: CASSFGGTGSGNTIYF.

This chain links TRBV28 with TRBJ2-1, with 12 bases lining up with TRBD1. V gave up 4 bases and J gave up 8 bases; unmatched junction bases: 15. CDR1 is MDHEN and CDR2 is SYDVKM in the germline V gene. The length of the CDR3 is 18 residues. The CDR3 sequence: CASSSPGQGAREYDEQFF. The DNA for the CDR3 is TGTGCCAGCAGTTCCCCGGGACAGGGGGCGCGGGAGTATGATGAGCAGTTCTTC.

The chain carries TRBV6-4 and TRBJ1-2; no clear D. Looked up from germline, CDR1 is MRHNA and CDR2 is SNTAGT. The CDR3 extends over 18 amino acids. V dropped 6 bases and J dropped 1 base, with 24 bases sitting between them. CDR3: CASRPTVQTRGFNYGYTF. For the CDR3, the DNA is TGTGCCAGCAGGCCCACAGTTCAGACCCGTGGGTTTAACTATGGCTACACCTTC.